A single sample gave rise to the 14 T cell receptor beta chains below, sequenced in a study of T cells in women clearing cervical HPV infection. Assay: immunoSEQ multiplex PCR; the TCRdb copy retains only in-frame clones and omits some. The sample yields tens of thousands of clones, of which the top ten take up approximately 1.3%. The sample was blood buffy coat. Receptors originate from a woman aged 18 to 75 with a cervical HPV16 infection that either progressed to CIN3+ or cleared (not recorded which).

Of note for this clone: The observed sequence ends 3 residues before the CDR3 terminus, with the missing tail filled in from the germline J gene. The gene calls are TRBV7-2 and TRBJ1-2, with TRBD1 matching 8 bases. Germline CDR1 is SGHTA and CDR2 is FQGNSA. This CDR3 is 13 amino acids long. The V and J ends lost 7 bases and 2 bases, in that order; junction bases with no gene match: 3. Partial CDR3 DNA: TGTGCCAGCATCCGACAGGGGAACTATGGC. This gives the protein CASIRQGNYG. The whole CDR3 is CASIRQGNYGYTF. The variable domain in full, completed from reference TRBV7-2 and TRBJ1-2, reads GAGVSQSPSNKVTEKGKDVELRCDPISGHTALYWYRQSLGQGLEFLIYFQGNSAPDKSGLPSDRFSAERTGGSVSTLTIQRTQQEDSAVYLCASIRQGNYGYTFGSGTRLTVV.

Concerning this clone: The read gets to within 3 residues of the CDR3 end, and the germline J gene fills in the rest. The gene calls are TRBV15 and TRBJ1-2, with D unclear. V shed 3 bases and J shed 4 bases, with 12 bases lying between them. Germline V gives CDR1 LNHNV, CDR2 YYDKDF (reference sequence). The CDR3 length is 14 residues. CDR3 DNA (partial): TGTGCCACCAGCAGTAGAGGAGCGAGCTATGGC. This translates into CATSSRGASYG. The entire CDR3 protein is CATSSRGASYGYTF.

CDR3 DNA, as far as it was read: TGTGCCAGCAGCTTGGTGGGACACGCTAACTATGGC. Protein: CASSLVGHANYG. The whole CDR3 reads CASSLVGHANYGYTF. The J gene is TRBJ1-2, the V gene TRBV5-4; weak D call: TRBD1 (6 bases). The read terminates 3 residues ahead of where the CDR3 ends, so the germline J gene completes it. This CDR3 is built from 15 residues. Germline V lookup: CDR1 SGHNT, CDR2 YYREEE (reference sequence). The V gene lost 0 bases and the J gene lost 0 bases, with 9 bases spanning the gap.

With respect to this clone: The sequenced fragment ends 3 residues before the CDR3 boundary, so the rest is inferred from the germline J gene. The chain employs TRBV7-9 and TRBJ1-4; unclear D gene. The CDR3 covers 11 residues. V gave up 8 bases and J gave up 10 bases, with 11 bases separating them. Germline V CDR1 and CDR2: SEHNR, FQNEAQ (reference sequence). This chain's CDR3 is CASLGLGKLFF. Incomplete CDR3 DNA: TGTGCCAGCTTAGGACTGGGAAAA.

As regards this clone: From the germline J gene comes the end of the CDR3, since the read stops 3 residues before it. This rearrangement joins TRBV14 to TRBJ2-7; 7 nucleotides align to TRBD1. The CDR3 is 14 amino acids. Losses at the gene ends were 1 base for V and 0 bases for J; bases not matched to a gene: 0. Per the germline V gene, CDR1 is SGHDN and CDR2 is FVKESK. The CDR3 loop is CASSQGTGSYEQYF. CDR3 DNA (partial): TGTGCCAGCAGCCAAGGGACAGGCTCCTACGAG. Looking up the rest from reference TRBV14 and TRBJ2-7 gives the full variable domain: EAGVTQFPSHSVIEKGQTVTLRCDPISGHDNLYWYRRVMGKEIKFLLHFVKESKQDESGMPNNRFLAERTGGTYSTLKVQPAELEDSGVYFCASSQGTGSYEQYFGPGTRLTVT.

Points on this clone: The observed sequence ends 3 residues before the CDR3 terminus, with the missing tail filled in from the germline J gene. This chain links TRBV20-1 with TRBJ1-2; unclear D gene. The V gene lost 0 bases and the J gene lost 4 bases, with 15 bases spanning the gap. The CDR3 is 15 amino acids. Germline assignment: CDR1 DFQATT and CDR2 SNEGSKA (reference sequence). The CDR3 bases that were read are TGCAGTGCTAGAGAAGGAGCCGCAACGGGCTATGGC. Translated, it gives CSAREGAATGYG. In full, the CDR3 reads CSAREGAATGYGYTF.

CDR3 in amino acids: CASSLSLAGAATEQFF. The sequenced CDR3 bases are TGTGCCAGCAGCCTCTCACTAGCGGGAGCCGCTACTGAG. The chain joins TRBV25-1 to TRBJ2-1; 11 nucleotides match TRBD2. With the read ending 3 residues before the CDR3 end, the germline J gene is used to fill in that end. Germline V lookup: CDR1 MGHDK, CDR2 SYGVNS. V dropped 6 bases and J dropped 9; count of bases not matched to a gene: 13. The CDR3 length is 16 residues.

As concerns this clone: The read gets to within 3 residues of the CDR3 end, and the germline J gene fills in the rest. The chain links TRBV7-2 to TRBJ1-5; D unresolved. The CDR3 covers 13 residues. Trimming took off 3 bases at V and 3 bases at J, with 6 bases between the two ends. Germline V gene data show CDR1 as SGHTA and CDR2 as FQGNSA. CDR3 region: CASSFRDNQPQHF. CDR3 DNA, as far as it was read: TGTGCCAGCAGCTTCAGAGACAATCAGCCC.

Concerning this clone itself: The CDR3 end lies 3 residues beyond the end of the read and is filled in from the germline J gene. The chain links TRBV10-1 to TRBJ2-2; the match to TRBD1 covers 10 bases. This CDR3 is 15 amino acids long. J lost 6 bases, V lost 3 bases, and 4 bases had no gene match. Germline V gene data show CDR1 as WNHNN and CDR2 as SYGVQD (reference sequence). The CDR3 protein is CASSDGTGAAGELFF. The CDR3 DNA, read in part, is TGCGCCAGCAGTGATGGGACAGGGGCCGCCGGGGAG.

The CDR3 region is CSAIPVVSSSDTQYF. The DNA read from the CDR3 is TGCAGTGCTATTCCGGTAGTTTCATCCTCAGATACG. The chain combines TRBV20-1 with TRBJ2-3; D remains ambiguous. With the read ending 3 residues before the CDR3 end, the germline J gene is used to fill in that end. Germline V gene data show CDR1 as DFQATT and CDR2 as SNEGSKA (reference sequence). The CDR3 runs to 15 residues. Trimming shortened V by 4 bases and J by 4 bases, and 18 bases separated the two germline ends.

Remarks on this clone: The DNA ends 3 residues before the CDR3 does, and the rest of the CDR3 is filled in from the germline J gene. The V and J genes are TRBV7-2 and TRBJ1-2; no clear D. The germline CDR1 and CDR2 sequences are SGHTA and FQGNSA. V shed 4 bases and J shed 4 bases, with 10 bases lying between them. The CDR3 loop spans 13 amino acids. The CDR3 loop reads CASSYTLSYGYTF. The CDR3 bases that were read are TGTGCCAGCAGCTATACATTATCCTATGGC.

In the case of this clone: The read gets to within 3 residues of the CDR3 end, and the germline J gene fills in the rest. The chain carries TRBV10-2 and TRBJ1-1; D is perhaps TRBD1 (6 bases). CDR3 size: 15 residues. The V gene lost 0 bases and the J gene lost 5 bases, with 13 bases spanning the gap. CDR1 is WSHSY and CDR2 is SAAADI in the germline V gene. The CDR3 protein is CASSESRGGGTEAFF. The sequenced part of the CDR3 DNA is TGCGCCAGCAGTGAGTCGAGGGGGGGTGGGACTGAA.

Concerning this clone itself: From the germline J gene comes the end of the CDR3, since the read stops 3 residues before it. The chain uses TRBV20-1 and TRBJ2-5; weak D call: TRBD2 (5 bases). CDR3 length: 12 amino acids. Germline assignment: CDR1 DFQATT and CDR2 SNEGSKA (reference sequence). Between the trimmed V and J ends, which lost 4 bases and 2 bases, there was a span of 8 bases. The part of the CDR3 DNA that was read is TGCAGTGCTAATCTAGCACAAGAGACC. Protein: CSANLAQET. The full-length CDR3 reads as CSANLAQETQYF.

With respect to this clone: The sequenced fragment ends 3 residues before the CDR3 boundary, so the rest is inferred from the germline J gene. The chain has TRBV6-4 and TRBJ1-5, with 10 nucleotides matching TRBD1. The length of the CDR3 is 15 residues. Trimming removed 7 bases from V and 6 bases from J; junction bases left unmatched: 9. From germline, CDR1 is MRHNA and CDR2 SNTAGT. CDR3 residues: CASTFPGTGVQPQHF. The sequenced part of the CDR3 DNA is TGTGCCAGCACCTTTCCCGGGACAGGGGTTCAGCCC.